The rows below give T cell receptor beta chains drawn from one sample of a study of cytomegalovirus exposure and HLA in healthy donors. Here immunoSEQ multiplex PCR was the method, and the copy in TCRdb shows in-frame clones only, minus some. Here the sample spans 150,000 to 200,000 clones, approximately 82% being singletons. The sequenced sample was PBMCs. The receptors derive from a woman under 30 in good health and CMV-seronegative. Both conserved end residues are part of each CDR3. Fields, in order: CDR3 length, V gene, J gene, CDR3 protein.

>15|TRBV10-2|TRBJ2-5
CASRRGSGGKETQYF
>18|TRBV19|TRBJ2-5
CASSTPPRAGLADWTQYF
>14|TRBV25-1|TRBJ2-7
CASSEWGAVNEQYF
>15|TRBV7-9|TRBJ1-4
CSSSLAGQGGEKLFF
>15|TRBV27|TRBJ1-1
CASGPTGQGLAGAFF
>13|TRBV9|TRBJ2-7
CASSGLANYEQYF
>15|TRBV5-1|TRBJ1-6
CASSLDRKYNSPLHF
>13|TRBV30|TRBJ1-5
CAWAGGVNQPQHF
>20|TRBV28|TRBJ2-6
CASSGSGSLTQSSGANVLTF
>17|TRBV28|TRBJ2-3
CASSHGLAGGGGDTQYF
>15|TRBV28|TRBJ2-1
CASSPNRGQYNEQFF
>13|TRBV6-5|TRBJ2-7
CASSHSGNYEQYF
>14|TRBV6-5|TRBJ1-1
CASSFDSPNTEAFF
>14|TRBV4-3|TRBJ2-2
CASSSGVVTGELFF
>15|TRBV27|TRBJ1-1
CASSFSKGAATEAFF
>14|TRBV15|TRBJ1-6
CATRRGESDSPLHF
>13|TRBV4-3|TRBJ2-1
CASSHGGYNEQFF
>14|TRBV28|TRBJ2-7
CASSSLTGYDEQYF
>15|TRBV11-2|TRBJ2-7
CASSFKQGAGYEQYF
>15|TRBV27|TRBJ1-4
CASSLSWQTDEKLFF
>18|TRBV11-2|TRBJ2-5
CASSLDRISGSLQETQYF
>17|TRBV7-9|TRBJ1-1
CASSLRFGRQMNTEAFF
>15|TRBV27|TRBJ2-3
CASSPLLDTPDTQYF
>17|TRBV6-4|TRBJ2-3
CASSQEETGTTIDTQYF
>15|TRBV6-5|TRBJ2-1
CASSWRGGSPNEQFF
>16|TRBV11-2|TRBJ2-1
CASSLDWASGNNEQFF
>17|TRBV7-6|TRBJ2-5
CASSLGLAGEKVETQYF
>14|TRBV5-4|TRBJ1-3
CASSLGGAGNTIYF
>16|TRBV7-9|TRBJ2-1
CASSIQGASSYNEQFF